The 18 T cell receptor beta chains given below trace back to one sample, sequenced in a study of cytomegalovirus exposure and HLA in healthy donors (dated by TCRdb to 2015 to 2018). Library method: the immunoSEQ multiplex PCR assay. For the multiplex PCR, a mixture combining 60 forward primers for TCR Vbeta segments and 13 reverse primers for TCR Jbeta segments was used. This is the immuneACCESS table as TCRdb keeps it, with only in-frame sequences that have V and J called. A part of the clones is gone; compared with another copy, unresolved V genes explain less than half, and the rest is unexplained. The sample profile shows under 130,000 clones; approximately 72% of them were found once. The ten largest clonotypes hold around 1.3% of the sample. Input material: PBMCs. The receptors here all came from a man aged 25 to 40 in good health and CMV-seronegative.

This CDR3 is CASSFGTANNYGYTF. DNA of the CDR3: TGTGCCAGCAGCTTTGGGACAGCAAATAACTATGGCTACACCTTC. The rearrangement joins TRBV7-9 to TRBJ1-2; 7 bases are a match to TRBD1. The CDR3 runs to 15 residues. After removal of 3 bases from V and 1 base from J, the junction contained 5 bases not matched to a gene. CDR1 is SEHNR, CDR2 FQNEAQ, per germline (reference sequence).

A word on this clone: The DNA is omitted, as the CDR3 cannot be located on it reliably, and the CDR3 follows TCRdb's listing. The chain employs TRBV27 and TRBJ1-1. The germline V gene encodes CDR1 MNHEY and CDR2 SMNVEV (reference sequence). The CDR3 has 15 residues if both end residues are counted. CDR3 sequence: CASSTSTEPNTEAFF.

V gene TRBV7-2 combines with J gene TRBJ2-7; D uncertain. CDR3 length equals 11 residues. Trimming took off 4 bases at V and 2 bases at J, with 3 bases between the two ends. Germline V gene sequence: CDR1 SGHTA, CDR2 FQGNSA. The CDR3 DNA follows: TGTGCCAGCAGCTCCGCCTACGAGCAGTACTTC. It specifies CASSSAYEQYF.

This clone came up once. This rearrangement joins TRBV4-1 to TRBJ2-5; D ambiguous. The DNA end favors TRBJ2-7, so the J call may be wrong. Germline V gene data show CDR1 as MGHRA and CDR2 as YSYEKL. This CDR3 has 15 residues. The CDR3 DNA follows: TGCGCCAGCAGCCTAGCACTCGGTAGCTCCTACGAGCAGTACTTC. It yields the protein CASSLALGSSYEQYF.

The chain links TRBV7-2 to TRBJ2-4, with unresolved D. This CDR3 has 16 amino acids. Trimming removed 5 bases at V and 1 base at J, with 15 bases between. Germline-derived CDR1 and CDR2 are SGHTA and FQGNSA. As DNA, the CDR3 is TGTGCCAGCAGCCCTTCTTCGTCGTTGGCCAAAAACATTCAGTACTTC. This translates into CASSPSSSLAKNIQYF. Drawing the rest from reference TRBV7-2 and TRBJ2-4, the complete variable domain is GAGVSQSPSNKVTEKGKDVELRCDPISGHTALYWYRQSLGQGLEFLIYFQGNSAPDKSGLPSDRFSAERTGGSVSTLTIQRTQQEDSAVYLCASSPSSSLAKNIQYFGAGTRLSVL.

The chain is built from TRBV11-3 and TRBJ1-1, with D possibly matching TRBD1 (6 bases). The CDR3 sequence is 16 residues long. The V end lost 1 base, the J end lost 0 bases, and 12 bases lay between the germline ends. CDR1 is SGHNT and CDR2 is YENEEA in the germline V gene. Here the CDR3 DNA reads TGTGCCAGCAGCTTAGGGGTCACAGGGATGAACACTGAAGCTTTCTTT. Its protein is CASSLGVTGMNTEAFF.

V and J are TRBV19 and TRBJ2-5; TRBD2 matches 7 bases. With 6 bases clipped from V and 3 bases from J, the junction kept 4 bases outside the gene matches. This CDR3 contains 13 residues. Germline assignment: CDR1 LNHDA and CDR2 SQIVND (reference sequence). The CDR3 sequence: CASRPGTKETQYF. The DNA for the CDR3 is TGTGCCAGTAGACCCGGGACTAAAGAGACCCAGTACTTC.

The chain combines TRBV6-4 with TRBJ1-1, with 7 nucleotides matching TRBD1. V shed 6 bases, J shed 1 base, and the junction held 8 bases outside the gene matches. Germline CDR1 is MRHNA and CDR2 is SNTAGT. This CDR3 is 15 amino acids long. CDR3 residues: CASRKAGTENTEAFF. The CDR3 DNA is TGTGCCAGCAGAAAGGCCGGGACAGAGAACACTGAAGCTTTCTTT.

This clone showed up just a few times. The genes are TRBV19 and TRBJ1-4; D gene unclear. Germline values: CDR1 LNHDA, CDR2 SQIVND (reference sequence). The germline V and J ends were trimmed by 3 bases and 3 bases, with 11 bases remaining between them. This CDR3 has 15 residues. The CDR3 region is CASSMGTAANEKLFF. The DNA of the CDR3 is TGTGCCAGTAGTATGGGTACGGCGGCTAATGAAAAACTGTTTTTT.

The chain couples TRBV7-7 to TRBJ2-1; 12 nucleotides match TRBD2. Germline trimming cut 5 bases from V and 0 bases from J; bases unmatched to any gene: 14. This CDR3 has 20 amino acids. The germline V gene encodes CDR1 SSHAT and CDR2 FNYEAQ (reference sequence). This chain's CDR3 is CASSQTSGTSGWGSYNEQFF. As DNA, the CDR3 is TGTGCCAGCAGCCAAACATCCGGGACTAGCGGGTGGGGCTCCTACAATGAGCAGTTCTTC.

The chain links TRBV4-1 to TRBJ2-7; a weak D match, TRBD2 (6 bases). The CDR3 length is 13 residues. Trimming stripped 3 bases from V and 3 bases from J, with 9 bases between. Germline V gene data show CDR1 as MGHRA and CDR2 as YSYEKL. For the CDR3, the DNA is TGCGCCAGCAGCCATACCGGGAGCTACGAGCAGTACTTC. This sequence encodes CASSHTGSYEQYF.

The V gene is TRBV27, the J gene TRBJ1-2; D may be TRBD1 (6 bases). Trimming cost V 6 bases and J 2 bases, with 22 bases left between them. There are 17 residues in the CDR3. Germline CDR1 reads MNHEY; CDR2 reads SMNVEV (reference sequence). The CDR3 DNA reads TGTGCCAGCAGGACTTTTTTGAGGGTAGGACAGAACTATGGCTACACCTTC. This gives the protein CASRTFLRVGQNYGYTF.

The gene calls are TRBV19 and TRBJ2-5; 7 bases align to TRBD1. The germline V gene encodes CDR1 LNHDA and CDR2 SQIVND (reference sequence). Trimming removed 4 bases from V and 2 bases from J; junction bases left unmatched: 7. This CDR3 spans 15 amino acids. The CDR3 bases are TGTGCCAGTAGTAGAAACAGGGGCCAGCAAGAGACCCAGTACTTC. Protein sequence: CASSRNRGQQETQYF.

The CDR3 loop reads CASSFRQGATNEKLFF. The CDR3 DNA reads as TGCGCCAGCAGCTTTAGGCAGGGGGCGACTAATGAAAAACTGTTTTTT. The chain carries TRBV5-1 and TRBJ1-4, with TRBD1 identical over 8 bases. The CDR3 consists of 16 residues. Germline trimming cut 2 bases from V and 2 bases from J; bases unmatched to any gene: 5. Germline V CDR1 and CDR2: SGHRS, YFSETQ.

V is TRBV6-5 and J is TRBJ1-1; D might be TRBD1 (6 bases). Trimming stripped 5 bases from V and 1 base from J, with 14 bases between. CDR1 is MNHEY and CDR2 is SVGAGI in the germline V gene. This CDR3 spans 15 amino acids. The CDR3 spells CASSPTRQANTEAFF. The CDR3 DNA is TGTGCCAGCAGTCCCACTCGACAGGCGAACACTGAAGCTTTCTTT.

The table lists this clone with a count of one. The chain couples TRBV11-3 to TRBJ2-2; no firm D call. The V and J ends lost 2 bases and 2 bases respectively, with 12 bases between them. This CDR3 spans 16 amino acids. In germline, CDR1 is SGHNT, CDR2 YENEEA. This CDR3 is CASSLQDRLNTGELFF. The CDR3 DNA sequence: TGTGCCAGCAGCTTACAAGATAGACTTAACACCGGGGAGCTGTTTTTT. Variable domain in full (rest from reference TRBV11-3 and TRBJ2-2): EAGVVQSPRYKIIEKKQPVAFWCNPISGHNTLYWYLQNLGQGPELLIRYENEEAVDDSQLPKDRFSAERLKGVDSTLKIQPAELGDSAVYLCASSLQDRLNTGELFFGEGSRLTVL.

The rearrangement uses TRBV6-5 and TRBJ1-2, with D maybe TRBD1 (6 bases). The CDR3 length is 13 residues. V shed 4 bases and J shed 8 bases, with 14 bases lying between them. Germline CDR1 MNHEY, CDR2 SVGAGI. CDR3 nucleotides: TGTGCCAGCAGTTCCGGACAGTACGGAGGCTACACCTTC. It specifies CASSSGQYGGYTF.

The chain is built from TRBV27 and TRBJ2-7; 8 positions match TRBD1. V gave up 7 bases and J gave up 0 bases; unmatched junction bases: 2. This CDR3 spans 13 amino acids. Per the germline V gene, CDR1 is MNHEY and CDR2 is SMNVEV (reference sequence). This CDR3 is CASIGTGSYEQYF. The CDR3 nucleotides read TGTGCCAGCATTGGGACAGGCTCCTACGAGCAGTACTTC.